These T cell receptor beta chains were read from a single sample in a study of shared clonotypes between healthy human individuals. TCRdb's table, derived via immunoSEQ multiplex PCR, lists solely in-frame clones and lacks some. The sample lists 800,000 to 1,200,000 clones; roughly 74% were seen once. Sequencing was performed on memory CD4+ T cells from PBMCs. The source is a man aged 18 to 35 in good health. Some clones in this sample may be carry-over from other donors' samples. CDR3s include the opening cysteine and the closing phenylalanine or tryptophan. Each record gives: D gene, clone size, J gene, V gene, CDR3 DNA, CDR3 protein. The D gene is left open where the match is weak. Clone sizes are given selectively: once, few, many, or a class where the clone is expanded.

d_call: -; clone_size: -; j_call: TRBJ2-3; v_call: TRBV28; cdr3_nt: TGTGCCAGCAGGGCTTACAGGGGGGGAGATACGCAGTATTTT; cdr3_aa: CASRAYRGGDTQYF
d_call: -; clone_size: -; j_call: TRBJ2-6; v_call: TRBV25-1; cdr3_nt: TGTGCCAGCAGTGCCCGGAGGGCTGGGGCCAACGTCCTGACTTTC; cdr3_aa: CASSARRAGANVLTF
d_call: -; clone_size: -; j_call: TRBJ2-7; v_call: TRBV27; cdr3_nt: TGTGCCAGCAGTTTATCCGGCCGCTACGAGCAGTACTTC; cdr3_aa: CASSLSGRYEQYF
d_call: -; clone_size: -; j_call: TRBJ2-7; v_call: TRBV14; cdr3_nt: TGTGCCAGCAGCCAAGATCGGGCTAGCGCGATCTACGAGCAGTACTTC; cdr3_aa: CASSQDRASAIYEQYF
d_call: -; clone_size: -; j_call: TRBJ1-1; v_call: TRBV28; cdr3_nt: TGTGCCAGCAGCTCCCCGGGACGGATGAACACTGAAGCTTTCTTT; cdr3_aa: CASSSPGRMNTEAFF
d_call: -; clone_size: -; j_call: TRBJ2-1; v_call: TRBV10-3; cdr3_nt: TGTGCCATCAGTGGGACTACCCTATACAATGAGCAGTTCTTC; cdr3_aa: CAISGTTLYNEQFF
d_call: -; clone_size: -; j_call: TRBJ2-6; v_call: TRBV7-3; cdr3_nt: TGTGCCAGCGCCCTTACGGGGTCTGGGGCCAACGTCCTGACTTTC; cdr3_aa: CASALTGSGANVLTF
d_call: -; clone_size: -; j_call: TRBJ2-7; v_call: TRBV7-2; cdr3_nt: TGTGCCAGCAGCTTAGCCGGACAACCCTACGAGCAGTACTTC; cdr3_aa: CASSLAGQPYEQYF
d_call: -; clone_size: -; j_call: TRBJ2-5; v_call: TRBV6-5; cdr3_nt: TGTGCCAGCAGTTACGAGGGAGGGACCCAGTACTTC; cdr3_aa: CASSYEGGTQYF
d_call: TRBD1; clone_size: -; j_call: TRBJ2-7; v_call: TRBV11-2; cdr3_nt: TGTGCCAGCAGCTTACGGTTGGGACAGGGGGCTGGTGAGCAGTACTTC; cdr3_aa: CASSLRLGQGAGEQYF
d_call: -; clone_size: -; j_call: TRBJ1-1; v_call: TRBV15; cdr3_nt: TGTGCCACCAGCAGAGATGGGGGAAGACAGGACAAGAACATTGAAGCTTTCTTT; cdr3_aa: CATSRDGGRQDKNIEAFF
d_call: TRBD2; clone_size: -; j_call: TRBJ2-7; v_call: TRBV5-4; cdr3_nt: TGTGCCAGCAGCTCGGTCATTAGCGGGAGTTTTTACGAGCAGTGCTTC; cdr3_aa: CASSSVISGSFYEQCF
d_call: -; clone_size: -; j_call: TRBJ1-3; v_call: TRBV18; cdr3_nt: TGTGCCAGCTCCCGGGCGGGAAACACCATATATTTT; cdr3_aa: CASSRAGNTIYF
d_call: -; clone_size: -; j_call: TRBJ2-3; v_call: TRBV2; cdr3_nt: TGTGCCAGCAGTGGACTTAGGGTCACAGATACGCAGTATTTT; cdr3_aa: CASSGLRVTDTQYF
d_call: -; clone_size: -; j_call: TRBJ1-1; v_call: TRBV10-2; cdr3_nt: TGCGCCAGCAGTGCACGCAACACTGAAGCTTTCTTT; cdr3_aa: CASSARNTEAFF
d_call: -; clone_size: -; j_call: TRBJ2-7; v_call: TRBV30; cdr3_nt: TGTGCCTGGAGTGTGCGGCAGCAGAGGGGGGCGCAGTACTTC; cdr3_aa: CAWSVRQQRGAQYF
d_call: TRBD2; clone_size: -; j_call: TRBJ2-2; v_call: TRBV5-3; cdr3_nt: TGTGCCAGACCAAGGACTAGCGGAAAAGTCACCGGGGAGCTGTTTTTT; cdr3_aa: CARPRTSGKVTGELFF
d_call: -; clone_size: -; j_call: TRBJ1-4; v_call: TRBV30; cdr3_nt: TGTGCCTGGAGTCAGGACACATCAACTAATGAAAAACTGTTTTTT; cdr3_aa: CAWSQDTSTNEKLFF
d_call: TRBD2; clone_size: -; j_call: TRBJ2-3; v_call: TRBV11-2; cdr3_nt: TGTGCCAGCAGCTTAGACCCCGGGACTAGGGTGGATACGCAGTATTTT; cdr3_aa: CASSLDPGTRVDTQYF
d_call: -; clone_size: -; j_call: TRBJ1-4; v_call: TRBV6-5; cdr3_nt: TGTGCCAGCAGTTACTCTGGCACTAATGAAAAACTGTTTTTT; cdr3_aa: CASSYSGTNEKLFF
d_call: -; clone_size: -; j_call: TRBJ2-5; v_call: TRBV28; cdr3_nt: TGTGCCAGCAGTCAAGGGACGGACCAAGAGACCCAGTACTTC; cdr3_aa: CASSQGTDQETQYF
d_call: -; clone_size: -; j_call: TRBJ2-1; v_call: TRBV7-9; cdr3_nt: TGTGCCAGCAGCTTAAGGAACAGGGCTAGCAATGAGCAGTTCTTC; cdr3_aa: CASSLRNRASNEQFF
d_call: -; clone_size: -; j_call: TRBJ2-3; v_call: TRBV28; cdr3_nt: TGTGCCAGCAGCCCCCTTTCGGGTCTGGATACGCAGTATTTT; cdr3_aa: CASSPLSGLDTQYF
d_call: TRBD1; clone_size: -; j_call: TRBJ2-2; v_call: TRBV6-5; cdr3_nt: TGTGCCAGCAGCCGGACAGGGGGGACCGGGGAGCTGTTTTTT; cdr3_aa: CASSRTGGTGELFF
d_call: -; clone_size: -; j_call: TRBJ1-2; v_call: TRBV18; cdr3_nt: TGTGCCAGCTCACCGAGCGTTTACTATGGCTACACCTTC; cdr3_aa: CASSPSVYYGYTF
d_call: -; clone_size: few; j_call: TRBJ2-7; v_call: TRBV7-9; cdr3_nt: TGTGCCAGCAGTTTGACAGGCCCGCCTCTCTACGAGCAGTACTTC; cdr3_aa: CASSLTGPPLYEQYF
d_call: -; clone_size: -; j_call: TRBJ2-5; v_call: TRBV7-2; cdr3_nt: TGTGCCAGCAGCCTCGAGGGTTGGCCCCAAGAGACCCAGTACTTC; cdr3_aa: CASSLEGWPQETQYF
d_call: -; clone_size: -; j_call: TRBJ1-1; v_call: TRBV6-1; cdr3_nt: TGTGCCAGCAGTGAAGCATACGACACTGAAGCTTTCTTT; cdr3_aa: CASSEAYDTEAFF
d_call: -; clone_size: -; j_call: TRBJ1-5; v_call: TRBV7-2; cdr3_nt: TGTGCCAGCAGCCCTCAGATCGGCAATCAGCCCCAGCATTTT; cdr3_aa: CASSPQIGNQPQHF
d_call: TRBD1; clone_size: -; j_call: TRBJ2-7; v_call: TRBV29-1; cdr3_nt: TGCAGCGTGATTGTGGGACAGCGCTCCTACGAGCAGTACTTC; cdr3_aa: CSVIVGQRSYEQYF
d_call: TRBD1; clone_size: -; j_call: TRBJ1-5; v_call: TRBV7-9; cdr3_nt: TGTGCCAGCAGCCCGTCGACAGGGTTTAGCAATCAGCCCCAGCATTTT; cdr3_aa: CASSPSTGFSNQPQHF
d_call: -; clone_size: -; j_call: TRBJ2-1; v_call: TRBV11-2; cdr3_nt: TGTGCCAGCAGCTTAGTTGGCGAAAATGAGCAGTTCTTC; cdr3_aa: CASSLVGENEQFF